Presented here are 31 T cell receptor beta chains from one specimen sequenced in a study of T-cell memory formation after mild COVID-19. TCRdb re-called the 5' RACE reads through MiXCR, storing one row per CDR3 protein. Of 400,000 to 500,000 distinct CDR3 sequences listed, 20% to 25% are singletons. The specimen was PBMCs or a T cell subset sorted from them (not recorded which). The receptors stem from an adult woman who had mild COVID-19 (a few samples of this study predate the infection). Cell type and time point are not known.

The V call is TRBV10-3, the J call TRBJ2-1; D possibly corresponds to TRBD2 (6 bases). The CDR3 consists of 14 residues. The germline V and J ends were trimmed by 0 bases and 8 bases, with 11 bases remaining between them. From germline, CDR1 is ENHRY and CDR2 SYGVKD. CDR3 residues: CAISESLGTDEQFF. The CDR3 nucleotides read TGTGCCATCAGTGAGTCTCTTGGGACTGATGAGCAGTTCTTC.

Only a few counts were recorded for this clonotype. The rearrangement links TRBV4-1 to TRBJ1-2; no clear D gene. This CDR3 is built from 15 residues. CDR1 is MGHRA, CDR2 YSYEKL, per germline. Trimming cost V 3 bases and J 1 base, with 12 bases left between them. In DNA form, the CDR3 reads TGCGCCAGCAGCCAGAGTGCGACAAATAACTATGGCTACACCTTC. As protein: CASSQSATNNYGYTF.

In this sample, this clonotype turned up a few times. The CDR3 here is CASSSLPARVYEQYF. CDR3 nucleotide sequence: TGCGCCAGCAGCTCCTTACCCGCTCGGGTCTACGAGCAGTACTTC. The V gene is TRBV5-1, the J gene TRBJ2-7, with no clear D. Germline values: CDR1 SGHRS, CDR2 YFSETQ. Trimming cost V 3 bases and J 3 bases, with 16 bases left between them. The CDR3 is 15 amino acids.

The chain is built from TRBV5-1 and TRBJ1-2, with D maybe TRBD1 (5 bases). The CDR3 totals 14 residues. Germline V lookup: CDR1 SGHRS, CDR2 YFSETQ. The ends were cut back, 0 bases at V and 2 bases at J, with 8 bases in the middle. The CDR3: CASSLAGDNYGYTF. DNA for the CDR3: TGCGCCAGCAGCTTGGCCGGGGACAACTATGGCTACACCTTC. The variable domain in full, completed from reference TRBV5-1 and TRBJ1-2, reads KAGVTQTPRYLIKTRGQQVTLSCSPISGHRSVSWYQQTPGQGLQFLFEYFSETQRNKGNFPGRFSGRQFSNSRSEMNVSTLELGDSALYLCASSLAGDNYGYTFGSGTRLTVV.

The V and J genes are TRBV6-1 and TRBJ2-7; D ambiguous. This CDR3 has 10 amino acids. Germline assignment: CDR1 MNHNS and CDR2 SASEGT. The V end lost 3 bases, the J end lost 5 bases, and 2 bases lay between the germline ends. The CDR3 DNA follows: TGTGCCAGCAGTGAGAACGAGCAGTACTTC. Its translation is CASSENEQYF.

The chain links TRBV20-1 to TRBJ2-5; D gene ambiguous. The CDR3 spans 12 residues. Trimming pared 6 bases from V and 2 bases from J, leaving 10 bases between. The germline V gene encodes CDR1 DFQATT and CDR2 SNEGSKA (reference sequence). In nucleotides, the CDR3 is TGCAGTGCCCGATCCTCACAAGAGACCCAGTACTTC. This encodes CSARSSQETQYF.

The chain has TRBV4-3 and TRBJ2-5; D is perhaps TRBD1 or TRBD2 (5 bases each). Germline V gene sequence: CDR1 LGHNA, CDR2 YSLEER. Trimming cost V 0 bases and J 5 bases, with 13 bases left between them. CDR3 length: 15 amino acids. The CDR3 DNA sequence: TGCGCCAGCAGCCAAGAGATCGAGGGGTGGGAGACCCAGTACTTC. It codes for CASSQEIEGWETQYF.

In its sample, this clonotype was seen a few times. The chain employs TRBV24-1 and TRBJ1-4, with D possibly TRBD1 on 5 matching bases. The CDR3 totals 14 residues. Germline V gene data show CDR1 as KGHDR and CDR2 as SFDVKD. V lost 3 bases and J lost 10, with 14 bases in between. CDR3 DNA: TGTGCCACCAGTGATCGACAAGGGGCGGGAAAACTGTTTTTT. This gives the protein CATSDRQGAGKLFF.

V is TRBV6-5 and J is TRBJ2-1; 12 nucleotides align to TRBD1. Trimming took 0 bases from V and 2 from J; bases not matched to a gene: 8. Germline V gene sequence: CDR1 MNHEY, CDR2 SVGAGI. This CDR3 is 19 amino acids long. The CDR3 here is CASSYSRDRGPATYNEQFF. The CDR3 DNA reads TGTGCCAGCAGTTACTCGAGGGACAGGGGGCCCGCAACCTACAATGAGCAGTTCTTC.

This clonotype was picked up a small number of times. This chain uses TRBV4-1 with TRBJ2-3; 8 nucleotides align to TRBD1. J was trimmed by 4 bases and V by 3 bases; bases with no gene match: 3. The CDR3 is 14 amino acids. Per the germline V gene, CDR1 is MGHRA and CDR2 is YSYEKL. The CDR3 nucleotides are TGCGCCAGCAGCCACATGACAGGGGCAGATACGCAGTATTTT. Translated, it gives CASSHMTGADTQYF.

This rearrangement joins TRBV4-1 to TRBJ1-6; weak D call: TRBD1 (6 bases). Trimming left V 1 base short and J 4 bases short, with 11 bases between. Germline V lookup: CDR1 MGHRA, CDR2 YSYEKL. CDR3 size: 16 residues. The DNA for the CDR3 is TGCGCCAGCAGCCAAGGGGGGACACAGTATAATTCACCCCTCCACTTT. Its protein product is CASSQGGTQYNSPLHF.

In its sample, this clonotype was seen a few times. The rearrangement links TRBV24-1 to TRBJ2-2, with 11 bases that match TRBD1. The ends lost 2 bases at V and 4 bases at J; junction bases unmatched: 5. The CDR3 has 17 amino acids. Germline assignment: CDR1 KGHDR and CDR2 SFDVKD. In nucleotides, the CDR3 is TGTGCCACCAGTGATTCGCAGGACAGGGGGCCCACCGGGGAGCTGTTTTTT. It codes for CATSDSQDRGPTGELFF.

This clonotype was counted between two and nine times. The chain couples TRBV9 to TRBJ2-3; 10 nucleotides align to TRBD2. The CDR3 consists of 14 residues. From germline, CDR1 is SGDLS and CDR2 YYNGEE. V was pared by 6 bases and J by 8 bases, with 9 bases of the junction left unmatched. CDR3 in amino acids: CASTPLEREGTQYF. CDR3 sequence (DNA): TGTGCCAGCACCCCGTTGGAGCGGGAGGGTACGCAGTATTTT.

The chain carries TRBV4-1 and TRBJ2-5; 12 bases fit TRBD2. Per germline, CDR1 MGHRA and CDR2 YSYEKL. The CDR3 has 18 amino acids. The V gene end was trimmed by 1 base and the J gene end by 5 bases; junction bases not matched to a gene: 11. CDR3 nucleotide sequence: TGCGCCAGCAGCCAAGCTAGCCTAGCGGGGGGGCCGAGGGAGACCCAGTACTTC. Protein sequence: CASSQASLAGGPRETQYF.

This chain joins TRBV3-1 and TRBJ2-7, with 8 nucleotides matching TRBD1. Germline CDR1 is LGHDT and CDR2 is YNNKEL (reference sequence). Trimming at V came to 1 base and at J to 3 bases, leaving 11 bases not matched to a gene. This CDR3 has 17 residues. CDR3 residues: CASSQAILDRGSYEQYF. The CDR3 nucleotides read TGTGCCAGCAGCCAAGCCATTTTAGACAGGGGAAGCTACGAGCAGTACTTC.

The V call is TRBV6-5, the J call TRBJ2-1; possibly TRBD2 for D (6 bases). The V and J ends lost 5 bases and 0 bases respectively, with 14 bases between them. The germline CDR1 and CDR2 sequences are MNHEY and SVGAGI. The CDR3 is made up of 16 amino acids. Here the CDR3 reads CASSLDRGISYNEQFF. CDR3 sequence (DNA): TGTGCCAGCAGTCTCGACCGGGGGATCTCCTACAATGAGCAGTTCTTC.

CDR3 loop: CAWDRQGRTEAFF. The DNA for the CDR3 is TGTGCCTGGGACCGACAGGGGAGGACTGAAGCTTTCTTT. The V and J genes are TRBV30 and TRBJ1-1, with 8 bases identical to TRBD1. The CDR3 consists of 13 residues. The J segment lost 5 bases and the V segment lost 5 bases, leaving 7 bases of the junction unmatched. Germline CDR1 reads GTSNPN; CDR2 reads SVGIG (reference sequence).

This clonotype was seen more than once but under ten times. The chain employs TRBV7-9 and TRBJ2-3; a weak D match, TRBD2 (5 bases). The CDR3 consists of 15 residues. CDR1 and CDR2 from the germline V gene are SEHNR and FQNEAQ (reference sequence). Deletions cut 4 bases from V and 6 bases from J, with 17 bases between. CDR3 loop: CASSSRVSTGDTQYF. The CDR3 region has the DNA TGTGCCAGCAGCTCCCGGGTCTCAACGGGGGATACGCAGTATTTT.

DNA for the CDR3: TGTGCCAGCCGGGACTCACCTAACTATGGCTACACCTTC. Its protein is CASRDSPNYGYTF. This chain connects TRBV7-2 to TRBJ1-2; D may be TRBD1 (5 bases). From germline, CDR1 is SGHTA and CDR2 FQGNSA. CDR3 length: 13 amino acids. The V end lost 8 bases, the J end lost 0 bases, and 10 bases lay between the germline ends. Filled out from reference TRBV7-2 and TRBJ1-2, the complete variable domain reads GAGVSQSPSNKVTEKGKDVELRCDPISGHTALYWYRQSLGQGLEFLIYFQGNSAPDKSGLPSDRFSAERTGGSVSTLTIQRTQQEDSAVYLCASRDSPNYGYTFGSGTRLTVV.

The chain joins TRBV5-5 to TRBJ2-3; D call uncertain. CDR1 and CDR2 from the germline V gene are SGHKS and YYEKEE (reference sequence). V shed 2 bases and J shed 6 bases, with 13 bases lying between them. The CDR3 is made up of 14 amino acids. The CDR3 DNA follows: TGTGCCAGCAGCTTCTGGCTCCCTGCGGATACGCAGTATTTT. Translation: CASSFWLPADTQYF.

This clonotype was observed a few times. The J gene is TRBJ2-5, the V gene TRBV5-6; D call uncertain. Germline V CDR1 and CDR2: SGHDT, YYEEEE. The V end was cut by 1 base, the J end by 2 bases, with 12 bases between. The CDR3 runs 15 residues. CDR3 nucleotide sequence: TGTGCCAGCAGCTTGAGGAGCAGTAATCAAGAGACCCAGTACTTC. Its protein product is CASSLRSSNQETQYF.

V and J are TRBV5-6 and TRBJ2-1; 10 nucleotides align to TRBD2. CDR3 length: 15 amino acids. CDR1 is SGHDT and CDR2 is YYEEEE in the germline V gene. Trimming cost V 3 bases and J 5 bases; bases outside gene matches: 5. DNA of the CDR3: TGTGCCAGCAGCTCGGGACTAGCGAGAGACAATGAGCAGTTCTTC. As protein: CASSSGLARDNEQFF.

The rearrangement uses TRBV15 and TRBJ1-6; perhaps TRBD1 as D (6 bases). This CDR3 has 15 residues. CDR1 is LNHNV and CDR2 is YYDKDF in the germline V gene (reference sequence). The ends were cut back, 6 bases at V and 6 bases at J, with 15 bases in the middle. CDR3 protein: CATSPLGGINSPLHF. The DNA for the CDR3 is TGTGCCACCAGTCCCTTGGGGGGCATTAATTCACCCCTCCACTTT.

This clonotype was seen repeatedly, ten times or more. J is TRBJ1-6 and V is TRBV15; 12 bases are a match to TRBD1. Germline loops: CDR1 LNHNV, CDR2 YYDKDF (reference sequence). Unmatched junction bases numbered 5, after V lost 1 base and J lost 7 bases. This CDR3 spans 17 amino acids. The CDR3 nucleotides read TGTGCCACCAGCAGAGGGGGACAGGGGGCGCGAAATTCACCCCTCCACTTT. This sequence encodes CATSRGGQGARNSPLHF. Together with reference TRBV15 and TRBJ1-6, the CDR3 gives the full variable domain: DAMVIQNPRYQVTQFGKPVTLSCSQTLNHNVMYWYQQKSSQAPKLLFHYYDKDFNNEADTPDNFQSRRPNTSFCFLDIRSPGLGDTAMYLCATSRGGQGARNSPLHFGNGTRLTVT.

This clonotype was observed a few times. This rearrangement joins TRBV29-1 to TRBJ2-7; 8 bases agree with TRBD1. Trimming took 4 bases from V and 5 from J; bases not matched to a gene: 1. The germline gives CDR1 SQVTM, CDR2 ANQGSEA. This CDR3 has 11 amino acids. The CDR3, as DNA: TGCAGCGTTGGGACAGGGCACGAGCAGTACTTC. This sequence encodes CSVGTGHEQYF.

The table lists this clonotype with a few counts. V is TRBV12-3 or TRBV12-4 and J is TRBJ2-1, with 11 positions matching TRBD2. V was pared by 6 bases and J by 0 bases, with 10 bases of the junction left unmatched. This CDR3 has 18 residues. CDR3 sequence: CASRDSGLAAPSYNEQFF. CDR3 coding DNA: TGTGCCAGCAGAGACTCGGGACTAGCGGCTCCCTCCTACAATGAGCAGTTCTTC.

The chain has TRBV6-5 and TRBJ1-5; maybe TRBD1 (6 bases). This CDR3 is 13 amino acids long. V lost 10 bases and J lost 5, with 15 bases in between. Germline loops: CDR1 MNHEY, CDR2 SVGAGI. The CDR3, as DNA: TGTGCCACGAGGGGGACGCTAGATCAGCCCCAGCATTTT. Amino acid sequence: CATRGTLDQPQHF.

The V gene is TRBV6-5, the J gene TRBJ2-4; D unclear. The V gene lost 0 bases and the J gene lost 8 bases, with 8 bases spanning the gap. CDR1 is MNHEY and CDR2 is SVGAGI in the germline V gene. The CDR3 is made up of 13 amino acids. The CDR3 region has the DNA TGTGCCAGCAGTTACTCGGGCGAGGACATTCAGTACTTC. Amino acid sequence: CASSYSGEDIQYF.

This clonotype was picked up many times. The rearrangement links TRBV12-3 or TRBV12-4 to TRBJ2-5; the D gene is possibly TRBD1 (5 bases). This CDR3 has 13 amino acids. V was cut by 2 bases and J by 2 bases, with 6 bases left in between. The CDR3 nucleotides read TGTGCCAGCAGTTTAAACAGGCAAGAGACCCAGTACTTC. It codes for CASSLNRQETQYF.

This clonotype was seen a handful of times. In DNA, the CDR3 is TGTGCTAGTGCCCCCTGGCCCCGGGACACACATCTTAGCACAGATACGCAGTATTTT. Its protein is CASAPWPRDTHLSTDTQYF. V is TRBV12-5 and J is TRBJ2-3, with D maybe TRBD1 (6 bases). This CDR3 has 19 residues. V dropped 7 bases and J dropped 0 bases, with 26 bases sitting between them. The germline gives CDR1 LGHNT, CDR2 FRNRAP.

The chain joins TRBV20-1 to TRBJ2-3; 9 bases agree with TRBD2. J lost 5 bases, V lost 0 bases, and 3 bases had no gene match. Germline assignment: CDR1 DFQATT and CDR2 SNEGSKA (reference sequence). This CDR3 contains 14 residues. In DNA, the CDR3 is TGCAGTGCTAGAGAGCGGGGGGGCCTAGATACGCAGTATTTT. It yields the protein CSARERGGLDTQYF.